Below are 7 T cell receptor beta chains sequenced from a single sample in a study of T cell responses to AZD1222 COVID-19 vaccine (dated by TCRdb to about 2021). Libraries came from the immunoSEQ multiplex PCR assay. TCRdb holds this immuneACCESS table with in-frame rearrangements only. Some clones are missing; in checked studies, unresolved V genes explain under half, and the rest has no known cause. Counted in this sample were 170,000 or so clones; less than 95% of them appeared once. The top ten clones comprise approximately 2.8% of the sample. The sample's time point, from its label and the paper: baseline before first vaccination. The sequencing used peripheral blood, collected on day 0 of AZD1222 vaccination. Receptor source: an adult in good health.

The rearrangement links TRBV6-5 to TRBJ2-7; D may be TRBD1 (6 bases). The CDR3 has 13 amino acids. Looked up from germline, CDR1 is MNHEY and CDR2 is SVGAGI. The V and J ends lost 5 bases and 0 bases respectively, with 8 bases between them. Here the CDR3 DNA reads TGTGCCAGCAGTAGGGGGAACTCCTACGAGCAGTACTTC. It translates to CASSRGNSYEQYF.

V usage is TRBV12-3 or TRBV12-4 and J usage is TRBJ2-7; 11 bases line up with TRBD1. J was trimmed by 6 bases and V by 6 bases; bases with no gene match: 4. This CDR3 spans 13 amino acids. The CDR3 reads CASSVDRGLEQYF. CDR3 nucleotides: TGTGCCAGCAGCGTGGACAGGGGGCTCGAGCAGTACTTC.

The chain uses TRBV18 and TRBJ1-2; D might be TRBD1 (5 bases). The V and J ends lost 2 bases and 2 bases respectively, with 15 bases between them. The CDR3 runs 16 residues. Per germline, CDR1 KGHSH and CDR2 LQKENI. CDR3 sequence reads: CASSPTRDGSNYGYTF. The CDR3 nucleotides are TGTGCCAGCTCACCAACCCGGGACGGATCAAACTATGGCTACACCTTC.

The genes are TRBV7-8 and TRBJ1-5; 10 bases match TRBD1. Germline CDR1 and CDR2: SGHVS and FQNEAQ. V lost 2 bases and J lost 2; bases outside the gene matches: 9. The CDR3 contains 18 residues. The CDR3 is CASSLLGGTGVRNQPQHF. CDR3 sequence (DNA): TGTGCCAGCAGCTTATTAGGGGGGACAGGGGTTCGCAATCAGCCCCAGCATTTT.

This clone has a handful of counts. The chain joins TRBV5-5 to TRBJ1-2; 9 bases fit TRBD1. The CDR3 sequence is 16 residues long. Germline V gene data show CDR1 as SGHKS and CDR2 as YYEKEE (reference sequence). V gave up 4 bases and J gave up 11 bases; unmatched junction bases: 18. The CDR3 is CASSHSKPGQGRFYTF. CDR3 bases: TGTGCCAGCAGCCATTCGAAACCGGGACAGGGTCGCTTTTACACCTTC.

V and J are TRBV5-1 and TRBJ2-7; D unclear. The V end lost 0 bases, the J end lost 4 bases, and 17 bases lay between the germline ends. This CDR3 has 16 residues. CDR1 and CDR2 from the germline V gene are SGHRS and YFSETQ. The CDR3 sequence is CASSLVAGFSEYEQYF. The CDR3 coding sequence is TGCGCCAGCAGCTTGGTGGCCGGGTTTAGTGAGTACGAGCAGTACTTC.

The chain has TRBV4-3 and TRBJ1-2; a weak D match, TRBD1 (6 bases). CDR3 length: 12 amino acids. V was clipped by 8 bases and J by 7 bases, with 14 bases between them. The germline V gene has CDR1 LGHNA and CDR2 YSLEER. CDR3 nucleotides: TGCGCCAGCCGATCAGGGGACGCTGGCTACACCTTC. This codes for CASRSGDAGYTF.